A selection of T cell receptor beta chains follows, all from one sample in a study of blood T cell repertoires in COVID-19. TCRdb's table, derived via immunoSEQ multiplex PCR, lists solely in-frame clones and lacks some. The table shows a few hundred thousand clones, with approximately 89% occurring only once. Sequencing used peripheral blood. These receptors originate from a woman aged 25 to 39 with COVID-19, enrolled during active disease. Each CDR3 is given with its conserved first and last residue. A D gene is named only where the DNA matches it firmly. Only part of the rows carry a size: once, few, many, or a class if the clone is expanded.

-	TRBD1	TRBV9	TRBJ1-3	TGTGCCAGCAGCGTGGACGGGACAGTCTCCCTCTCTGGAAACACCATATATTTT	CASSVDGTVSLSGNTIYF
few	-	TRBV5-5	TRBJ2-5	TGTGCCAGCAGCCCAACCTCGGGTCGCGGAGAGACCCAGTACTTC	CASSPTSGRGETQYF
-	TRBD1	TRBV6-5	TRBJ1-4	TGTGCCAGCAGCCCCGGGACAGCCGGAGAACTGTTTTTT	CASSPGTAGELFF
-	-	TRBV23-1	TRBJ1-1	TGCGCCAGCAGTCAGGGAGAGAACACTGAAGCTTTCTTT	CASSQGENTEAFF
-	TRBD1	TRBV11-2	TRBJ2-5	TGTGCCAGCAACTCGGGCAGGGGACAGGAGACCCAGTACTTC	CASNSGRGQETQYF
once	TRBD2	TRBV7-9	TRBJ2-1	TGTGCCAGCAGCGAGAATAGCGGGGGGCGGGGCAATGAGCAGTTCTTC	CASSENSGGRGNEQFF
-	TRBD1	TRBV9	TRBJ1-4	TGTGCCAGCAGCTTCCGACAGGGGGCGAACGAAAAACTGTTTTTT	CASSFRQGANEKLFF
few	TRBD1	TRBV5-1	TRBJ1-1	TGCGCCAGCAGGGGGACAGGGCGAAACACTGAAGCTTTCTTT	CASRGTGRNTEAFF
-	-	TRBV7-9	TRBJ2-3	TGTGCCAGCAGCCCCTCTGCAGTGGGCTCCTTCCTGGCGGATACGCAGTATTTT	CASSPSAVGSFLADTQYF
-	-	TRBV9	TRBJ1-4	TGTGCCAGCAGCGTAGACACATCCTCTGAAAAACTGTTTTTT	CASSVDTSSEKLFF
-	-	TRBV4-3	TRBJ1-2	TGCGCCAGCAGCCAAGATCGGGCCGGCGGACTCTACTATGGCTACACCTTC	CASSQDRAGGLYYGYTF
-	-	TRBV28	TRBJ2-6	TGTGCCAGCAGTTCAGACTTTGCTTCTGGGGCCAACGTCCTGACTTTC	CASSSDFASGANVLTF
once	-	TRBV5-1	TRBJ2-5	TGCGCCAGCAGCTTGGCGTCTATCCAAGAGACCCAGTACTTC	CASSLASIQETQYF
once	TRBD2	TRBV5-1	TRBJ2-1	TGCGCCAGCAGCTTGGAGACTAGCGGGGGGACCAATGAGCAGTTCTTC	CASSLETSGGTNEQFF
-	-	TRBV7-9	TRBJ1-2	TGTGCCAGCAGCTCGCCGGCGGCCGTGGGCTATGGCTACACCTTC	CASSSPAAVGYGYTF
-	-	TRBV7-3	TRBJ2-1	TGTGCCAGCAGCTTAACGAGTTTCCGAGATGAGCAGTTCTTC	CASSLTSFRDEQFF
-	-	TRBV7-3	TRBJ1-1	TGTGCCAGCAGCTTACAGGGTCCCACTGAAGCTTTCTTT	CASSLQGPTEAFF
-	-	TRBV19	TRBJ2-5	TGTGCCAGTAGTACAACAGGTGACGCGGAGACCCAGTACTTC	CASSTTGDAETQYF
-	-	TRBV6-5	TRBJ1-5	TGTGCCAGCAGTTTATCCGCACAGGGAAGCCAGCCCCAGCATTTT	CASSLSAQGSQPQHF
few	-	TRBV12-3/TRBV12-4	TRBJ1-5	TGTGCCAGCAGTTCAGGGTTTCAGCCCCAGCATTTT	CASSSGFQPQHF
-	-	TRBV5-5	TRBJ1-5	TGTGCCAGCAGCTCGGAGGGCCGACGGTGGGATCAGCCCCAGCATTTT	CASSSEGRRWDQPQHF
-	TRBD1	TRBV19	TRBJ1-4	TGTGCCAGTACCCACACGGGGGGACAGGGCTCCTATAATGAAAAACTGTTTTTT	CASTHTGGQGSYNEKLFF
-	-	TRBV19	TRBJ2-7	TGTGCCAGTAGTATTGGTAGCTCCTACGAGCAGTACTTC	CASSIGSSYEQYF
once	TRBD2	TRBV9	TRBJ2-2	TGTGCCAGCAGCGTTGAACTAGCGGGGGAGGTCGGGGAGCTGTTTTTT	CASSVELAGEVGELFF
once	TRBD2	TRBV27	TRBJ2-2	TGTGCCAGCAGTTTTACATTTCCCCCCGGTGGGGGAGGGACCGGGGAGCTGTTTTTT	CASSFTFPPGGGGTGELFF
-	-	TRBV7-2	TRBJ2-3	TGTGCCAGCAGCTTAGCCTGGGGAGCAGATACGCAGTATTTT	CASSLAWGADTQYF
-	-	TRBV6-1	TRBJ1-1	TGTGCCAGCAGTGAGTTGACCAGGTTGGTGACTGAAGCTTTCTTT	CASSELTRLVTEAFF
-	TRBD1	TRBV7-9	TRBJ2-5	TGTGCCAGCAGCCCTGACAGGGATAGGGAGACCCAGTACTTC	CASSPDRDRETQYF
-	-	TRBV11-2	TRBJ1-2	TGTGCCAGCAGCTTAGTGGGGCAGGGTAACTATGGCTACACCTTC	CASSLVGQGNYGYTF
-	-	TRBV6-6	TRBJ1-5	TGTGCCAGCAGTCTGGGGCAGGACCCAAATCAGCCCCAGCATTTT	CASSLGQDPNQPQHF
-	-	TRBV5-5	TRBJ1-4	TGTGCCAGCAGCTTGGGACCGGGGAGATTCGGGTTTGATGAAAAACTGTTTTTT	CASSLGPGRFGFDEKLFF
-	-	TRBV7-8	TRBJ1-3	TGTGCCAGCAGCTGGGGGGACCTCCTCTCTGGAAACACCATATATTTT	CASSWGDLLSGNTIYF
-	TRBD2	TRBV7-9	TRBJ2-5	TGTGCCAGCAGCTTATCGAGCGGGAGGGAGACCCAGTACTTC	CASSLSSGRETQYF
-	TRBD1	TRBV6-2/TRBV6-3	TRBJ1-5	TGTGCCAGCAGTGGATCGACAGGGACCCAGCCCCAGCATTTT	CASSGSTGTQPQHF
-	-	TRBV13	TRBJ2-1	TGTGCCAGCAGTAGGATCCGGGGAATTCGTTACAATGAGCAGTTCTTC	CASSRIRGIRYNEQFF